The 13 T cell receptor beta chains listed next were all sequenced from one sample in a study of control samples from healthy donors and cancer patients. TCRdb's table, derived via immunoSEQ multiplex PCR, lists solely in-frame clones and lacks some. The data hold approximately 100,000 clones, with roughly 88% observed a single time. The sequencing input was blood. Receptors were obtained from a man aged 25 to 40 in good health.

The chain is built from TRBV2 and TRBJ1-6; D might be TRBD1 (6 bases). The germline V gene encodes CDR1 SNHLY and CDR2 FYNNEI. Trimming removed 6 bases at V and 4 bases at J, with 22 bases between. The CDR3 runs to 18 residues. DNA of the CDR3: TGTGCCAGCAGGGCCCCCGGGGGCCGGCAGGGGTATAATTCACCCCTCCACTTT. Residues: CASRAPGGRQGYNSPLHF.

V usage is TRBV19 and J usage is TRBJ1-2, with 10 nucleotides matching TRBD1. The length of the CDR3 is 17 residues. V dropped 3 bases and J dropped 3; count of bases not matched to a gene: 10. Germline V gene sequence: CDR1 LNHDA, CDR2 SQIVND (reference sequence). CDR3 coding DNA: TGTGCCAGTAGTATCCGGGCGACAGGGGGCGCGGACTATGGCTACACCTTC. Its protein is CASSIRATGGADYGYTF.

The V gene is TRBV11-2, the J gene TRBJ2-1; 9 bases are shared with TRBD2. Trimming at V came to 0 bases and at J to 5 bases, leaving 8 bases not matched to a gene. The CDR3 is 17 amino acids. Per germline, CDR1 SGHAT and CDR2 FQNNGV. DNA of the CDR3: TGTGCCAGCAGCTTAGACCTACTAGCGGGCAGAAACAATGAGCAGTTCTTC. It encodes CASSLDLLAGRNNEQFF.

V gene TRBV19 combines with J gene TRBJ1-5; D ambiguous. V dropped 7 bases and J dropped 1 base, with 14 bases sitting between them. CDR3 length equals 15 residues. CDR1 LNHDA and CDR2 SQIVND come from the germline V gene (reference sequence). The CDR3 sequence: CASTVFGHSNQPQHF. Written as DNA, the CDR3 is TGTGCCAGTACGGTTTTTGGGCACAGCAATCAGCCCCAGCATTTT.

In this sample, this clone turned up a few times. J is TRBJ2-7 and V is TRBV30; TRBD1 agrees at 10 bases. CDR3 length equals 14 residues. Looked up from germline, CDR1 is GTSNPN and CDR2 is SVGIG (reference sequence). V was pared by 7 bases and J by 3 bases, with 9 bases of the junction left unmatched. The CDR3 bases are TGTGCCTACCACCCGGGACAGGGGTTCTACGAGCAGTACTTC. It codes for CAYHPGQGFYEQYF.

Written as DNA, the CDR3 is TGTGCCAGTAAACGGGACAGGGGCAATCAGCCCCAGCATTTT. Protein product: CASKRDRGNQPQHF. The chain uses TRBV19 and TRBJ1-5; the match to TRBD1 covers 9 bases. Trimming took 7 bases from V and 2 from J; bases not matched to a gene: 3. From germline, CDR1 is LNHDA and CDR2 SQIVND (reference sequence). The CDR3 loop spans 14 amino acids.

This clone is a singleton in its sample. J is TRBJ2-7 and V is TRBV2; 7 bases align to TRBD2. Per germline, CDR1 SNHLY and CDR2 FYNNEI. The V gene end was trimmed by 7 bases and the J gene end by 4 bases; junction bases not matched to a gene: 13. This CDR3 has 15 amino acids. The CDR3 region has the DNA TGTGCCAGCACCGACCTCAAGCGGGATAAATACGAGCAGTACTTC. Amino acids: CASTDLKRDKYEQYF.

CDR3 amino acids: CSVEEERVEQFF. The CDR3 DNA reads TGCAGCGTTGAAGAAGAAAGGGTTGAGCAGTTCTTC. This chain uses TRBV29-1 with TRBJ2-1; D is undetermined. Germline values: CDR1 SQVTM, CDR2 ANQGSEA. The CDR3 length is 12 residues. V gave up 0 bases and J gave up 9 bases, with 9 bases separating them.

This chain connects TRBV4-2 to TRBJ1-5; D gene ambiguous. Germline V gives CDR1 LGHNA, CDR2 YNFKEQ. Deletions cut 0 bases from V and 7 bases from J, with 7 bases between. The CDR3 runs 13 residues. DNA for the CDR3: TGTGCCAGCAGCCAAGATTTGAAGCAGCCCCAGCATTTT. Its protein is CASSQDLKQPQHF.

The chain is built from TRBV29-1 and TRBJ2-7; D gene unclear. The length of the CDR3 is 13 residues. Per germline, CDR1 SQVTM and CDR2 ANQGSEA. The V gene lost 4 bases and the J gene lost 0 bases, with 10 bases spanning the gap. This chain's CDR3 is CSVVWISSYEQYF. The CDR3 nucleotides read TGCAGCGTTGTATGGATTAGCTCCTACGAGCAGTACTTC.

The CDR3 reads CASSLAVVRMNTEAFF. The CDR3 DNA reads as TGCGCCAGCAGCTTGGCCGTGGTCCGTATGAACACTGAAGCTTTCTTT. The J gene is TRBJ1-1, the V gene TRBV5-1; D is unresolved. V gave up 0 bases and J gave up 0 bases, with 12 bases separating them. This CDR3 comprises 16 residues. Germline V gene lookup returns CDR1 SGHRS and CDR2 YFSETQ.

The genes are TRBV6-6 and TRBJ1-1; D call uncertain. Germline V CDR1 and CDR2: MNHNY, SVGAGI (reference sequence). The CDR3 runs 14 residues. The V end was cut by 5 bases, the J end by 5 bases, with 15 bases between. Here the CDR3 DNA reads TGTGCCAGCAGTACCCGTGCCGTGCTTACTGAAGCTTTCTTT. It translates to CASSTRAVLTEAFF.

A word on this clone: A single base separates this from a much larger clone, so it may be a read error. Other DNA variants within this sample encode the same CDR3. This chain uses TRBV27 with TRBJ1-1; D remains unclear. This CDR3 has 13 residues. Germline V lookup: CDR1 MNHEY, CDR2 SMNVEV (reference sequence). CDR3 nucleotide sequence: TGCGCCAGCAGTTCTCCCTTAGGCACTGAAGCTTTCTTT. It codes for CASSSPLGTEAFF.